The source of this T cell receptor (beta chain) is a study of neurological immune-mediated disorders. This clonotype was picked up many times. Its antigen is as yet unknown. cDNA was made by 5'RACE with 10-nucleotide random UMIs. TCRdb re-called the 5' RACE reads with MiXCR, one entry per CDR3 protein. The table includes 66,000 or so distinct CDR3 sequences, around 5.5% detected once. Germline CDR1 is DFQATT and CDR2 is SNEGSKA (reference sequence). This CDR3 spans 17 amino acids. V was pared by 3 bases and J by 4 bases, with 7 bases of the junction left unmatched. Regarding the study as a whole: Phylogenetic grouping placed 18 of 34 multiple sclerosis patients' repertoires in one related-CDR3 cluster, a possible signature.

The source material was PBMCs. This chain connects TRBV20-1 to TRBJ2-1, with TRBD2 identical over 15 bases. This TCR derives from a woman in her 30s with multiple sclerosis. The CDR3, as DNA: TGCAGTGCTAGCCGGACTAGCGGGGGGGCACTTTACAATGAGCAGTTCTTC. Its protein is CSASRTSGGALYNEQFF.